The 15 T cell receptor beta chains listed next were all sequenced from one sample in a study of shared clonotypes between healthy human individuals (dated by TCRdb to the early 2020s). Library preparation used the immunoSEQ multiplex PCR assay. TCRdb carries this immuneACCESS record with in-frame sequences only. Its versions omit some clonotypes, under half of them owing to an unresolved V gene in the studies checked, with the rest unexplained. This sample gives some 1,900,000 clones in total; about 94% of them show up just once. Under 1.5% of the sample lies in the top ten. CD8 naive samples were CD45RO-negative cells positively selected for CCR7, giving a CD45RA+CCR7+ population that excluded TemRA cells. The sample was naive CD8+ T cells sorted from blood. The cell subset or site label of this sample denotes: CD45RA+CCR7+. Source of these receptors: a man between 18 and 35 years old in good health.

This chain links TRBV5-1 with TRBJ2-3; D remains unclear. Germline V lookup: CDR1 SGHRS, CDR2 YFSETQ. Trimming took off 3 bases at V and 1 base at J, with 12 bases between the two ends. This CDR3 region has 15 residues. The CDR3 sequence: CASSSTQWGTDTQYF. CDR3 sequence (DNA): TGCGCCAGCAGCTCTACTCAGTGGGGCACAGATACGCAGTATTTT.

The chain uses TRBV4-3 and TRBJ2-5; the D is unclear. Germline CDR1 LGHNA, CDR2 YSLEER. The CDR3 is 13 amino acids. Trimming stripped 1 base from V and 5 bases from J, with 8 bases between. The CDR3 bases are TGCGCCAGCAGCCAAGTGCTTAGGGAGACCCAGTACTTC. Its translation is CASSQVLRETQYF.

The rearrangement joins TRBV11-2 to TRBJ2-7; 12 bases agree with TRBD2. Germline lookup yields CDR1 SGHAT and CDR2 FQNNGV. The V segment lost 5 bases and the J segment 5 bases; nucleotides outside the gene matches: 4. The CDR3 sequence is 14 residues long. The CDR3 nucleotides read TGTGCCAGCAGCCCCAGACTAGCGGGAGACGAGCAGTACTTC. This encodes CASSPRLAGDEQYF.

The rearrangement links TRBV19 to TRBJ2-1; D not certain. V shed 7 bases and J shed 1 base, with 8 bases lying between them. The CDR3 length is 13 residues. CDR1 is LNHDA, CDR2 SQIVND, per germline (reference sequence). The CDR3 DNA sequence: TGTGCCAGTATACCGGATTCCTACAATGAGCAGTTCTTC. It specifies CASIPDSYNEQFF.

The chain joins TRBV27 to TRBJ2-7; D may be TRBD1 (6 bases). The germline V gene has CDR1 MNHEY and CDR2 SMNVEV (reference sequence). The CDR3 runs to 13 residues. V was clipped by 8 bases and J by 3 bases, with 14 bases between them. The CDR3 spells CASQDSWGYEQYF. The CDR3 DNA follows: TGTGCCAGCCAGGACAGTTGGGGCTACGAGCAGTACTTC.

This clone has just one count. This sample includes further DNA sequences coding for the same CDR3. V and J are TRBV6-5 and TRBJ1-1, with D unclear. The germline V and J ends were trimmed by 5 bases and 0 bases, with 13 bases remaining between them. Per the germline V gene, CDR1 is MNHEY and CDR2 is SVGAGI. This CDR3 is built from 15 residues. The CDR3 reads CASSPRTGLNTEAFF. CDR3 DNA sequence: TGTGCCAGCAGTCCTCGGACCGGGCTGAACACTGAAGCTTTCTTT.

The CDR3 bases are TGTGCCTGGAATGGGGGACAGGGCAATGAAAAACTGTTTTTT. Protein product: CAWNGGQGNEKLFF. The chain combines TRBV30 with TRBJ1-4; 9 bases match TRBD1. The CDR3 is 14 amino acids. V lost 4 bases and J lost 5; bases outside the gene matches: 5. The germline gives CDR1 GTSNPN, CDR2 SVGIG (reference sequence). The variable domain in full, with the rest retrieved from reference TRBV30 and TRBJ1-4, is SQTIHQWPATLVQPVGSPLSLECTVEGTSNPNLYWYRQAAGRGLQLLFYSVGIGQISSEVPQNLSASRPQDRQFILSSKKLLLSDSGFYLCAWNGGQGNEKLFFGSGTQLSVL.

As regards this clone: This same CDR3 is encoded by further DNA sequences in the sample. The V gene is TRBV19, the J gene TRBJ2-7, with 8 nucleotides matching TRBD1. Germline lookup yields CDR1 LNHDA and CDR2 SQIVND (reference sequence). This CDR3 comprises 13 residues. J was trimmed by 3 bases and V by 5 bases; bases with no gene match: 3. This CDR3 is CASSSGQGYEQYF. The CDR3, as DNA: TGTGCCAGTAGTTCAGGACAGGGCTACGAGCAGTACTTC.

The DNA of the CDR3 is TGTGCCAGCAGCTCCCCTCGTGGGGCGGGCTACGAGCAGTACTTC. The encoded protein is CASSSPRGAGYEQYF. V is TRBV7-9 and J is TRBJ2-7, with D possibly being TRBD1 or TRBD2 (5 bases each). Germline V gene lookup returns CDR1 SEHNR and CDR2 FQNEAQ (reference sequence). The ends were cut back, 4 bases at V and 3 bases at J, with 16 bases in the middle. The CDR3 spans 15 residues.

The chain uses TRBV30 and TRBJ2-5, with 7 bases aligning to TRBD1. Germline V gene lookup returns CDR1 GTSNPN and CDR2 SVGIG (reference sequence). With V trimmed by 0 bases and J by 3 bases, 1 base remained unmatched. The CDR3 is 13 residues long. CDR3 protein: CAWSVTGEETQYF. DNA for the CDR3: TGTGCCTGGAGTGTTACAGGGGAAGAGACCCAGTACTTC.

The chain uses TRBV11-1 and TRBJ2-1; D might be TRBD1 (5 bases). This CDR3 has 17 amino acids. V was clipped by 2 bases and J by 0 bases, with 14 bases between them. Per germline, CDR1 SGHAT and CDR2 FQDESV (reference sequence). The CDR3 reads CASSLYTGQSSYNEQFF. CDR3 DNA sequence: TGTGCCAGCAGCTTATATACAGGACAAAGCTCCTACAATGAGCAGTTCTTC. Complete variable domain (other parts from reference TRBV11-1 and TRBJ2-1): EAEVAQSPRYKITEKSQAVAFWCDPISGHATLYWYRQILGQGPELLVQFQDESVVDDSQLPKDRFSAERLKGVDSTLKIQPAELGDSAMYLCASSLYTGQSSYNEQFFGPGTRLTVL.

This chain connects TRBV7-9 to TRBJ2-7; a possible D gene is TRBD1 (7 bases). Per the germline V gene, CDR1 is SEHNR and CDR2 is FQNEAQ (reference sequence). Trimming shortened V by 3 bases and J by 5 bases, and 14 bases separated the two germline ends. The length of the CDR3 is 14 residues. CDR3 bases: TGTGCCAGCAGCTTTTCGGAGGGGGCCCACGAGCAGTACTTC. Its protein product is CASSFSEGAHEQYF.

V is TRBV6-5 and J is TRBJ2-7, with 13 bases identical to TRBD2. The CDR3 covers 14 residues. After removal of 6 bases from V and 5 bases from J, the junction contained 4 bases not matched to a gene. Germline lookup yields CDR1 MNHEY and CDR2 SVGAGI. The CDR3 region has the DNA TGTGCCAGCAGACTAGCGGGAGGGCGGCACGAGCAGTACTTC. Translation: CASRLAGGRHEQYF.

The chain uses TRBV6-5 and TRBJ2-2; TRBD2 matches at 11 bases. There are 15 residues in the CDR3. After removal of 4 bases from V and 6 bases from J, the junction contained 4 bases not matched to a gene. Germline loops: CDR1 MNHEY, CDR2 SVGAGI. In DNA, the CDR3 is TGTGCCAGCAGTTTCCTAGCGGGAGGACCCGGGGAGCTGTTTTTT. This sequence encodes CASSFLAGGPGELFF.

For the CDR3, the DNA is TGTGCCAGTAGTCTAGCCAGGACTAACACTGAAGCTTTCTTT. It codes for CASSLARTNTEAFF. The chain uses TRBV19 and TRBJ1-1; D call uncertain. Deletions cut 5 bases from V and 2 bases from J, with 12 bases between. The germline gives CDR1 LNHDA, CDR2 SQIVND (reference sequence). The CDR3 runs to 14 residues. Full variable domain (missing parts from reference TRBV19 and TRBJ1-1): DGGITQSPKYLFRKEGQNVTLSCEQNLNHDAMYWYRQDPGQGLRLIYYSQIVNDFQKGDIAEGYSVSREKKESFPLTVTSAQKNPTAFYLCASSLARTNTEAFFGQGTRLTVV.